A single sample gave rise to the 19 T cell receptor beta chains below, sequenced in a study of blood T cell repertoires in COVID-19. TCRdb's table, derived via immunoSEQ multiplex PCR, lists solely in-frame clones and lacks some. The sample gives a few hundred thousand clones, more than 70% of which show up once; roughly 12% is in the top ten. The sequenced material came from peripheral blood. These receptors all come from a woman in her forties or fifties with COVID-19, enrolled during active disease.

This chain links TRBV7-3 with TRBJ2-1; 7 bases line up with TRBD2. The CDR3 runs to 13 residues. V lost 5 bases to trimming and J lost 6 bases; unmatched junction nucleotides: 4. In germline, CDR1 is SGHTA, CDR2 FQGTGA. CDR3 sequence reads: CASSVRTSNEQFF. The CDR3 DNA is TGTGCCAGCAGCGTTAGGACTAGCAATGAGCAGTTCTTC.

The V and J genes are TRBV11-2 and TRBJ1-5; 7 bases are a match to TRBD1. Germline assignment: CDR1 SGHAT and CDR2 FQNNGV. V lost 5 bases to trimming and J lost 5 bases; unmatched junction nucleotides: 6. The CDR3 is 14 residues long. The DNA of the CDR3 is TGTGCCAGCAGCCAGGGGGACAGATATCAGCCCCAGCATTTT. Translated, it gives CASSQGDRYQPQHF.

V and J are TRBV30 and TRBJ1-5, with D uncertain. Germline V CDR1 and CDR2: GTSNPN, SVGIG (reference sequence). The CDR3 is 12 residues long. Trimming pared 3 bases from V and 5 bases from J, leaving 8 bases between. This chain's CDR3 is CAWSLDYQPQHF. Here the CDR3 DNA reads TGTGCCTGGAGCCTGGACTATCAGCCCCAGCATTTT.

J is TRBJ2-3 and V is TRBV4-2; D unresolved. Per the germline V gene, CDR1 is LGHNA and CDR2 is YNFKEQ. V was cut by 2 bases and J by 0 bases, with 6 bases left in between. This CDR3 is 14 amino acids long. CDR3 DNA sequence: TGTGCCAGCAGCCAAACGACTAGCACAGATACGCAGTATTTT. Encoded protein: CASSQTTSTDTQYF.

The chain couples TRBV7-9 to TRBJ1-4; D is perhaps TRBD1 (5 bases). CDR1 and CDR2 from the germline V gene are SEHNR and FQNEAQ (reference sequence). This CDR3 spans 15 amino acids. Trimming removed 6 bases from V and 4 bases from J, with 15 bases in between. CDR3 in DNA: TGTGCCAGCAGGGCGGCAGGGCGGAGTAATGAAAAACTGTTTTTT. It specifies CASRAAGRSNEKLFF.

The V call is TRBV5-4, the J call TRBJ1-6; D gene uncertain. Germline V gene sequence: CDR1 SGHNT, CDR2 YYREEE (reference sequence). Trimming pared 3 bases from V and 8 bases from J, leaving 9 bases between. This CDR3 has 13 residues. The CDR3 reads CASSSPLDSPLHF. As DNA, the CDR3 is TGTGCCAGCAGCTCCCCTCTCGATTCACCCCTCCACTTT. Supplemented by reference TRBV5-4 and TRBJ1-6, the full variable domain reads ETGVTQSPTHLIKTRGQQVTLRCSSQSGHNTVSWYQQALGQGPQFIFQYYREEENGRGNFPPRFSGLQFPNYSSELNVNALELDDSALYLCASSSPLDSPLHFGNGTRLTVT.

CDR3 DNA sequence: TGCGCCAGCAGCCACGGGGACAGGGGTTTGGGTGGCTACACCTTC. Its translation is CASSHGDRGLGGYTF. V gene TRBV5-1 combines with J gene TRBJ1-2, with 10 bases aligning to TRBD1. The CDR3 is 15 residues long. After removal of 4 bases from V and 7 bases from J, the junction contained 10 bases not matched to a gene. Germline CDR1 reads SGHRS; CDR2 reads YFSETQ.

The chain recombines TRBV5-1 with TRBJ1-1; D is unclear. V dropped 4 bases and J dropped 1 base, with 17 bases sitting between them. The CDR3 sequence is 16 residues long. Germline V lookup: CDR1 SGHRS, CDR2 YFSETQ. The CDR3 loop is CASSPLKAPSNTEAFF. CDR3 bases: TGCGCCAGCAGCCCGTTAAAAGCACCGTCGAACACTGAAGCTTTCTTT.

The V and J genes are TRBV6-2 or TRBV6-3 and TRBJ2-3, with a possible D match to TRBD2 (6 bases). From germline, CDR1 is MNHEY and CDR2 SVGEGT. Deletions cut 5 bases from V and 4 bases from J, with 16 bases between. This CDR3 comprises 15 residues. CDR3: CASSVPTSLPDTQYF. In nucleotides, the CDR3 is TGTGCCAGCAGTGTCCCAACTAGCCTCCCAGATACGCAGTATTTT.

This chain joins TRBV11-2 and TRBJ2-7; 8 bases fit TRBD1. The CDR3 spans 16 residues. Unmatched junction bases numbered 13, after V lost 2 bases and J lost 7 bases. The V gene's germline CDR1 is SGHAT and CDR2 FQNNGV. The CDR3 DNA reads TGTGCCAGCAGCTTATTAAGGGGACAGGAGTTTGAGGAGCAGTACTTC. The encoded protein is CASSLLRGQEFEEQYF.

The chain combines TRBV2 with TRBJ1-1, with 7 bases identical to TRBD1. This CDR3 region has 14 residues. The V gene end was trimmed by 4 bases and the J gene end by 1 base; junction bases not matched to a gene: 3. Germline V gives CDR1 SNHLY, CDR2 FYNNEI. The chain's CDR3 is CASSAAGGNTEAFF. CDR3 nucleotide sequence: TGTGCCAGCAGTGCAGCAGGGGGGAACACTGAAGCTTTCTTT.

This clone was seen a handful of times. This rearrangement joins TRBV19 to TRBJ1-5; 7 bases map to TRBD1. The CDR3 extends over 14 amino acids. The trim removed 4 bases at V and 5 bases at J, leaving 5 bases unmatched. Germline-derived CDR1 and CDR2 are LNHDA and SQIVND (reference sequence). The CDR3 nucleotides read TGTGCCAGTAGTACGACAGGGTTGTATCAGCCCCAGCATTTT. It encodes CASSTTGLYQPQHF.

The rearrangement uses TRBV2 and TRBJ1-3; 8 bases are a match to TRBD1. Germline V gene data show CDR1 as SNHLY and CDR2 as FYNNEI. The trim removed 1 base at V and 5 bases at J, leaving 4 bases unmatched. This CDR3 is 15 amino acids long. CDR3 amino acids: CASSEGRGLRNTIYF. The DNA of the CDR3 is TGTGCCAGCAGTGAAGGCAGGGGGCTCAGAAACACCATATATTTT. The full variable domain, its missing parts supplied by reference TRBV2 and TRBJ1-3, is EPEVTQTPSHQVTQMGQEVILRCVPISNHLYFYWYRQILGQKVEFLVSFYNNEISEKSEIFDDQFSVERPDGSNFTLKIRSTKLEDSAMYFCASSEGRGLRNTIYFGEGSWLTVV.

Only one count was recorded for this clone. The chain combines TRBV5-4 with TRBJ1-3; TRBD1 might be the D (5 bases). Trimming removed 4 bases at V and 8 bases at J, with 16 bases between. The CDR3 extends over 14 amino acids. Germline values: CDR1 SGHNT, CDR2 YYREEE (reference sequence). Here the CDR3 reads CASSPNPGRDTIYF. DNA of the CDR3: TGTGCCAGCAGCCCAAACCCAGGGAGGGACACCATATATTTT.

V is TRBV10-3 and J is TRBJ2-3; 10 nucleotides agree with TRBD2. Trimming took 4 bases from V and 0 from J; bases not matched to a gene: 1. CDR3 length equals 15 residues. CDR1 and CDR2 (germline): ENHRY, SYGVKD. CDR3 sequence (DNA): TGTGCCATCAGTGGGGGACTAGCGAGCACAGATACGCAGTATTTT. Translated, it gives CAISGGLASTDTQYF.

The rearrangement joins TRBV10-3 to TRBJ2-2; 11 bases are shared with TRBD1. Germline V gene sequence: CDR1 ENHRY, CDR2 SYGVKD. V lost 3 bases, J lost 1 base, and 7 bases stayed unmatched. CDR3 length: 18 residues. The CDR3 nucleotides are TGTGCCATCAGTGAATCGCCGGGACAGGGGGAGAACACCGGGGAGCTGTTTTTT. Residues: CAISESPGQGENTGELFF.

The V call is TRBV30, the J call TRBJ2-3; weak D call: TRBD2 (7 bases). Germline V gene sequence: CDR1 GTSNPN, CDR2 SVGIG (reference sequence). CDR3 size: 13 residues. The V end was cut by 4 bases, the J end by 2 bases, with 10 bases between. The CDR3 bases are TGTGCCTGGAATGGGGGGGCCACAGATACGCAGTATTTT. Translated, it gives CAWNGGATDTQYF.

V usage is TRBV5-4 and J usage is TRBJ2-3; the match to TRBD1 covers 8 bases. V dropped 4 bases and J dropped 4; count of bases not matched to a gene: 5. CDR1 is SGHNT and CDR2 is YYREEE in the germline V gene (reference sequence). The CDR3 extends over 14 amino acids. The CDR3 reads CASSTDRDADTQYF. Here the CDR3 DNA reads TGTGCCAGCAGCACGGACAGGGATGCAGATACGCAGTATTTT.

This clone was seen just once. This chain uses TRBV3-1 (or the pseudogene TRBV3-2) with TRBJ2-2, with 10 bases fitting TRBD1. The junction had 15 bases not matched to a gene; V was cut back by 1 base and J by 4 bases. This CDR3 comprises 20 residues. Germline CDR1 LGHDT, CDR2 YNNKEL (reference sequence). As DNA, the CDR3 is TGTGCCAGCAGCCAAGTTGGCGGAGACAGGGGGCGTGGGAGCACCGGGGAGCTGTTTTTT. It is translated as CASSQVGGDRGRGSTGELFF.